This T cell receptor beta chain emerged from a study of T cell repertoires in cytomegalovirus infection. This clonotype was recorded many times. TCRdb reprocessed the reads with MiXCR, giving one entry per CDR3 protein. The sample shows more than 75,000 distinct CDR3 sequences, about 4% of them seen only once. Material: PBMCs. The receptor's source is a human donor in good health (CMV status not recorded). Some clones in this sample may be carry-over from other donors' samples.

For the CDR3, the DNA is TGTGCCAGCAGTTCAGGGATCGGTGGCTACACCTTC. The encoded protein is CASSSGIGGYTF. The V and J genes are TRBV12-3 or TRBV12-4 and TRBJ1-2, with D possibly TRBD1 on 5 matching bases. The CDR3 is made up of 12 amino acids. Trimming cost V 4 bases and J 7 bases, with 10 bases left between them.